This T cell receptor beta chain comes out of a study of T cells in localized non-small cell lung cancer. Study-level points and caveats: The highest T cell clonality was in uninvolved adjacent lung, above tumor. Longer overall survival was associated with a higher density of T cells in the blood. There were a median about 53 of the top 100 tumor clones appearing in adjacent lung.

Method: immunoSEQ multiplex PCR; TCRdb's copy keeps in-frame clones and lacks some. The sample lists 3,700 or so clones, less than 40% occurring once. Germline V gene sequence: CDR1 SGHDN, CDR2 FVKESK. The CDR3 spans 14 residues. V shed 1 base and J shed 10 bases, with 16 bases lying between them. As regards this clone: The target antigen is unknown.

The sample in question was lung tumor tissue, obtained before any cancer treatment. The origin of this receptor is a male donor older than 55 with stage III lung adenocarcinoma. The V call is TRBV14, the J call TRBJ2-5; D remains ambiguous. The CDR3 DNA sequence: TGTGCCAGCAGCCAAGGACTGTCTATGACGAACCAGTACTTC. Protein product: CASSQGLSMTNQYF.